This T cell receptor (beta chain) was recovered during a study of CD8 T cells in Susac syndrome. Study-level results: The CD4+ T cell repertoires in Susac syndrome did not show any clonal expansion.

The RNA, 0.5 to 1 ug, was put through reverse transcription using random hexamers. TCRdb analysed the immunoSEQ multiplex PCR reads with MiXCR anew, one entry per CDR3 protein. The sample has around 180,000 distinct CDR3 sequences, approximately 94% seen once; the top ten hold approximately 0.11%. Germline V lookup: CDR1 DFQATT, CDR2 SNEGSKA (reference sequence). The CDR3 has 13 amino acids. The germline V and J ends were trimmed by 3 bases and 3 bases, with 9 bases remaining between them. This clonotype was counted a single time. Its antigen is still unknown. The clonotype comes from a human donor with Susac syndrome. Sequencing was done on a sample of CD4+ T cells from PBMCs. V usage is TRBV20-1 and J usage is TRBJ1-5; D is possibly TRBD1 (5 bases). CDR3 bases: TGCAGTGCTAGGTCAGGGTCCAATCAGCCCCAGCATTTT. Translation: CSARSGSNQPQHF.